This entry describes one T cell receptor (beta chain). The record originates from a study of blood T cell repertoires in COVID-19. The overall study: T cells, B-cell-depleted T cells, or PBMCs provided the cDNA or gDNA that served as material.

How the authors handled the data: Quantification of nucleated cells was approximated via reference gene primer amplification. This table comes from immunoSEQ multiplex PCR, and its TCRdb copy is limited to in-frame clones, with some not included. D and trimming were read from the DNA, whereas the V and J calls and clone size are those reported in that table. The sample has 60,000 to 85,000 clones, under 95% seen once; the top ten hold roughly 1.5%. The sample was peripheral blood. This clonotype was obtained from a man aged 45-60 years with acute or convalescent COVID-19.

Here the CDR3 DNA reads TGTGCCAGCAGCCTGGGCCCCCCTGGACAGAAGGTTCTTGATACGCAGTATTTT. This codes for CASSLGPPGQKVLDTQYF. The chain links TRBV9 to TRBJ2-3; D perhaps matches TRBD1 (6 bases). The CDR3 spans 18 residues. Trimming took off 4 bases at V and 6 bases at J, with 27 bases between the two ends. Per germline, CDR1 SGDLS and CDR2 YYNGEE.